These T cell receptor beta chains were read from a single sample in a study of CD4 T cell repertoires in COVID-19. No antigen is known for these receptors. TCRdb's copy holds only in-frame clones and misses some; the assay was immunoSEQ multiplex PCR. The data show under 2,000 clones, about 16% seen once. Here the sequenced sample was memory CD4+ T cells, cultured in vitro, taken after recovery from COVID-19. Every receptor here comes from a human donor who had COVID-19. Each CDR3 is given with its conserved first and last residue. The order of the fields is CDR3 DNA, CDR3 protein, D gene, J gene, V gene, clone size. The D gene is left open where the match is weak. A row's size may be missing; if present it is once, few, many or a size class.

TGTGCCAGCAGTTTAGGCAGGGTCTACGAGCAGTACTTC CASSLGRVYEQYF NA TRBJ2-7 TRBV12-3/TRBV12-4 medium-sized
TGTGCCAGCAGTCCTCCCGACAGCCTACTTGGCTACACCTTC CASSPPDSLLGYTF NA TRBJ1-2 TRBV5-6 medium-sized
TGTGCCAGCAGACCCGGGACTAGTAACTACGAGCAGTACTTC CASRPGTSNYEQYF TRBD2 TRBJ2-7 TRBV7-8 medium-sized
TGTGCCAGAAGCGGGAGTCTATACAATGAGCAGTTCTTC CARSGSLYNEQFF NA TRBJ2-1 TRBV5-3 NA
TGTGCCAGCAGCCATTTCTCGGGGCGCGAGTTAGCCGGGACCCAGTACTTC CASSHFSGRELAGTQYF NA TRBJ2-5 TRBV3-1/TRBV3-2 NA
TGTGCCAGCCGCACCTTACTAGCGGGAGTGAGAGAGACCCAGTACTTC CASRTLLAGVRETQYF TRBD2 TRBJ2-5 TRBV28 medium-sized
TGTGCCAGCAGCCCGAGACTAGCGGGGGGAAGGGCAGATACGCAGTATTTT CASSPRLAGGRADTQYF TRBD2 TRBJ2-3 TRBV7-2 NA
TGTGCCAGCATCCAACAGGGCTACAATGAGCAGTTCTTC CASIQQGYNEQFF NA TRBJ2-1 TRBV12-3/TRBV12-4 medium-sized
TGTGCCAGCAGCTTAGTAACAGGGGCTAACACAGATACGCAGTATTTT CASSLVTGANTDTQYF TRBD1 TRBJ2-3 TRBV7-8 few
TGTGCCAGCAGCTACACCTCCTACGAGCAGTACTTC CASSYTSYEQYF NA TRBJ2-7 TRBV7-9 NA
TGCAGTGCTAGTAGGGACAGGGGCACTGAAGCTTTCTTT CSASRDRGTEAFF TRBD1 TRBJ1-1 TRBV20-1 few